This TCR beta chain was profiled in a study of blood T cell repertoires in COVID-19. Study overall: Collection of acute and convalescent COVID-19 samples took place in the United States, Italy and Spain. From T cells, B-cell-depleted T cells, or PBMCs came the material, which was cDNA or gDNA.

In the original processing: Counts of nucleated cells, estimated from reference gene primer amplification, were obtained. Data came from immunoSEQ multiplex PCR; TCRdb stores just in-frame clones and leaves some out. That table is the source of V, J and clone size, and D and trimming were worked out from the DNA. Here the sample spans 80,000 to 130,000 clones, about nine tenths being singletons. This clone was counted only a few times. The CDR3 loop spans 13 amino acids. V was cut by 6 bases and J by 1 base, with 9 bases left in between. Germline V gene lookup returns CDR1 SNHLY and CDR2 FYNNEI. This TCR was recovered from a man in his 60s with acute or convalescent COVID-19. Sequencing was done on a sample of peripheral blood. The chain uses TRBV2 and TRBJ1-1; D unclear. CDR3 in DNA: TGTGCCAGCAGGCGGAGCGAGAACACTGAAGCTTTCTTT. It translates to CASRRSENTEAFF.